One and the same sample provided the 17 T cell receptor beta chains below, sequenced in a study of human T cells and chemical hapten exposure. TCRdb used MiXCR to reprocess the RACE reads, holding one entry per CDR3 protein. Altogether about 120,000 distinct CDR3 sequences are present, roughly 13% being singletons, with the ten largest covering about 0.9%. Time point described: patch test 1, 2 weeks after DPC sensitization. Treatment specified: therapeutic diphenylcyclopropenone sensitization with weekly scalp DPC. This material consisted of whole blood, taken in connection with sensitization to the hapten diphenylcyclopropenone (DPC). The receptors stem from a man aged 18-30 years with alopecia areata. Some clones in this sample may be carry-over from other donors' samples.

The V gene is TRBV7-8, the J gene TRBJ2-3, with unresolved D. The CDR3 is made up of 13 amino acids. Germline V CDR1 and CDR2: SGHVS, FQNEAQ. Trimming shortened V by 8 bases and J by 2 bases, and 11 bases separated the two germline ends. The DNA of the CDR3 is TGTGCCAGCGGCATGGGTCCCACAGATACGCAGTATTTT. It specifies CASGMGPTDTQYF. The full variable domain, with the rest looked up from reference TRBV7-8 and TRBJ2-3, is GAGVSQSPRYKVAKRGQDVALRCDPISGHVSLFWYQQALGQGPEFLTYFQNEAQLDKSGLPSDRFFAERPEGSVSTLKIQRTQQEDSAVYLCASGMGPTDTQYFGPGTRLTVL.

The gene calls are TRBV7-8 and TRBJ1-1, with D possibly matching TRBD1 (5 bases). This CDR3 is built from 13 residues. Trimming stripped 5 bases from V and 4 bases from J, with 11 bases between. Per the germline V gene, CDR1 is SGHVS and CDR2 is FQNEAQ. Written as DNA, the CDR3 is TGTGCCAGCAGCGTACGACAGACCACTGAAGCTTTCTTT. Translated: CASSVRQTTEAFF.

The table lists this clonotype with a few counts. The chain carries TRBV7-3 and TRBJ1-3, with D possibly being TRBD1 (6 bases). This CDR3 region has 16 residues. Trimming pared 0 bases from V and 0 bases from J, leaving 9 bases between. Germline V gene sequence: CDR1 SGHTA, CDR2 FQGTGA. CDR3 bases: TGTGCCAGCAGCTTAACGCGCAGGGGCTCTGGAAACACCATATATTTT. Its protein is CASSLTRRGSGNTIYF.

In this sample, this clonotype turned up a few times. The V call is TRBV10-3, the J call TRBJ2-5; 11 bases agree with TRBD1. Germline values: CDR1 ENHRY, CDR2 SYGVKD. This CDR3 has 15 amino acids. The V gene end was trimmed by 6 bases and the J gene end by 1 base; junction bases not matched to a gene: 4. The CDR3 protein is CAIRGQGAPQETQYF. The CDR3 nucleotides are TGTGCCATCAGAGGACAGGGGGCTCCCCAAGAGACCCAGTACTTC.

This clonotype came up a few times. The chain couples TRBV4-1 to TRBJ2-2, with a weak D call TRBD1 (6 bases). Trimming removed 4 bases from V and 7 bases from J, with 13 bases in between. Germline V CDR1 and CDR2: MGHRA, YSYEKL. This CDR3 is built from 14 residues. The DNA for the CDR3 is TGCGCCAGCAGCCGCACAGGGCTCGGCGGGGAGCTGTTTTTT. Residues: CASSRTGLGGELFF.

This chain connects TRBV28 to TRBJ1-4; no clear D gene. This CDR3 comprises 15 residues. V shed 7 bases and J shed 8 bases, with 20 bases lying between them. Germline values: CDR1 MDHEN, CDR2 SYDVKM. The CDR3 region is CASTPGSSRSEKLFF. CDR3 DNA: TGTGCCAGCACTCCGGGATCTTCACGGAGCGAAAAACTGTTTTTT.

This clonotype has just a few counts. The chain employs TRBV7-2 and TRBJ2-1, with 9 bases that match TRBD2. This CDR3 has 16 amino acids. The V and J ends lost 5 bases and 2 bases, in that order; junction bases with no gene match: 7. CDR1 and CDR2 from the germline V gene are SGHTA and FQGNSA. The CDR3 region has the DNA TGTGCCAGCAGCGCCCTGACTAGCGGCCCCTACAATGAGCAGTTCTTC. This sequence encodes CASSALTSGPYNEQFF.

The chain carries TRBV5-4 and TRBJ2-5, with D perhaps matching TRBD1 (5 bases). Germline V lookup: CDR1 SGHNT, CDR2 YYREEE (reference sequence). V was cut by 0 bases and J by 5 bases, with 8 bases left in between. CDR3 size: 13 residues. This CDR3 reads CASSLEGDETQYF. CDR3 bases: TGTGCCAGCAGCTTGGAAGGGGATGAGACCCAGTACTTC. Together with reference TRBV5-4 and TRBJ2-5, the CDR3 gives the full variable domain: ETGVTQSPTHLIKTRGQQVTLRCSSQSGHNTVSWYQQALGQGPQFIFQYYREEENGRGNFPPRFSGLQFPNYSSELNVNALELDDSALYLCASSLEGDETQYFGPGTRLLVL.

This clonotype was recorded a few times. The CDR3, as DNA: TGTGCCACCTCCCCCTCCGGGACAGGGTTTCACGAGCAGTACTTC. Encoded protein: CATSPSGTGFHEQYF. The J gene is TRBJ2-7, the V gene TRBV4-2; 9 nucleotides align to TRBD1. Germline V gene data show CDR1 as LGHNA and CDR2 as YNFKEQ. V shed 10 bases, J shed 5 bases, and the junction held 15 bases outside the gene matches. CDR3 length equals 15 residues.

This clonotype has a count of ten or more. J is TRBJ2-3 and V is TRBV7-2; 10 bases align to TRBD1. The CDR3 has 17 amino acids. Germline V gene sequence: CDR1 SGHTA, CDR2 FQGNSA. V lost 3 bases to trimming and J lost 5 bases; unmatched junction nucleotides: 11. Here the CDR3 DNA reads TGTGCCAGCAGCTTCTATAAGCAGGGACAGGGGAAAGATACGCAGTATTTT. It specifies CASSFYKQGQGKDTQYF.

This clonotype was detected a few times. The chain employs TRBV12-3 or TRBV12-4 and TRBJ2-3, with D tentatively TRBD2 (5 bases). The CDR3 loop spans 15 amino acids. Deletions cut 4 bases from V and 2 bases from J, with 13 bases between. The CDR3 region has the DNA TGTGCCAGCAGTTCTACTAGAAGGACCACAGATACGCAGTATTTT. Amino acids: CASSSTRRTTDTQYF.

This clonotype has just a few counts. The rearrangement links TRBV29-1 to TRBJ1-2; TRBD1 might be the D (6 bases). The germline V and J ends were trimmed by 2 bases and 6 bases, with 7 bases remaining between them. Per the germline V gene, CDR1 is SQVTM and CDR2 is ANQGSEA. The CDR3 has 11 amino acids. The CDR3, as DNA: TGCAGCGTTGAATCAGGGGATGGCTACACCTTC. Translating gives CSVESGDGYTF.

This clonotype was seen many times. CDR3 residues: CASSQDGTGFQPQHF. CDR3 nucleotide sequence: TGTGCCAGCAGCCAAGACGGGACAGGGTTTCAGCCCCAGCATTTT. The chain couples TRBV4-2 to TRBJ1-5, with 9 bases identical to TRBD1. Trimming at V came to 0 bases and at J to 6 bases, leaving 3 bases not matched to a gene. CDR1 and CDR2 (germline): LGHNA, YNFKEQ. This CDR3 comprises 15 residues.

For the CDR3, the DNA is TGTGCCAGCAGCCCTCTTGTTGACACCGGGGAGCTGTTTTTT. Protein product: CASSPLVDTGELFF. The genes are TRBV9 and TRBJ2-2; no definite D call. V was clipped by 4 bases and J by 3 bases, with 10 bases between them. Germline V gene data show CDR1 as SGDLS and CDR2 as YYNGEE. The CDR3 runs 14 residues.

This clonotype was counted between two and nine times. The V call is TRBV20-1, the J call TRBJ2-5, with D uncertain. The CDR3 covers 14 residues. Trimming removed 0 bases from V and 7 bases from J, with 15 bases in between. Per germline, CDR1 DFQATT and CDR2 SNEGSKA (reference sequence). The CDR3 region has the DNA TGCAGTGCTAGAGAAGTGAGAGCTCTAGGGACCCAGTACTTC. Translated, it gives CSAREVRALGTQYF.

The chain uses TRBV7-9 and TRBJ1-2; 8 bases fit TRBD1. This CDR3 has 14 amino acids. Trimming removed 2 bases from V and 6 bases from J; junction bases left unmatched: 5. Per the germline V gene, CDR1 is SEHNR and CDR2 is FQNEAQ (reference sequence). The CDR3 reads CASSLLQGADGYTF. The CDR3 DNA follows: TGTGCCAGCAGCTTACTCCAGGGGGCGGATGGCTACACCTTC.

CDR3 coding DNA: TGTGCCAGCAGCACCAGACAGGGTTTGAATGGCTACACCTTC. Protein sequence: CASSTRQGLNGYTF. The genes are TRBV9 and TRBJ1-2; 7 bases align to TRBD1. This CDR3 is built from 14 residues. V gave up 4 bases and J gave up 6 bases; unmatched junction bases: 9. The germline CDR1 and CDR2 sequences are SGDLS and YYNGEE.